The T cell receptor beta chain described here comes from a study of shared clonotypes between healthy human individuals. Of note for this clone: Other DNA sequences from this sample encode an identical CDR3 as well.

Sequencing used immunoSEQ multiplex PCR; TCRdb keeps in-frame clones, though not all of them. The sample gives under 2,500,000 clones, approximately 94% of which show up once; roughly 0.13% is in the top ten. Trimming left V 1 base short and J 6 bases short, with 7 bases between. This CDR3 is built from 12 residues. The germline V gene encodes CDR1 MNHEY and CDR2 SVGAGI. This clonotype was sampled from a man aged 18 to 30 in good health. Source material: naive CD4+ T cells sorted from blood. Documented subset: CD45RA+ positively selected. V and J are TRBV6-5 and TRBJ2-7; no definite D call. The CDR3 region has the DNA TGTGCCAGCAGTTACTTAGGGTCCGAGCAGTACTTC. Its protein is CASSYLGSEQYF.